This T cell receptor beta chain was identified during a study of T cells expressing NK-cell markers. Study summary: Cells sorted as CD3+CD56+NKG2C+, CD3+CD56+NKG2C- and CD3+CD56-NKG2C+ T cells supplied the TCR beta repertoires. The authors sequenced eight donors, of whom seven were HCMV-seropositive and one was seronegative. Study-level findings and limits: In several donors, dominant CD3+CD56+NKG2C+ clones formed roughly 1.0-7.5% of CD8+ cells. These clonotypes, the leaders elsewhere, also led the CD3+CD56-NKG2C+ fraction in four donors.

Germline-derived CDR1 and CDR2 are SQVTM and ANQGSEA. CDR3 length: 14 residues. A remark on this clonotype: Its antigen is not identified.

TCRdb re-called the 5' RACE reads; one entry per CDR3 protein, DNA not given. The sample holds hundreds of thousands of distinct CDR3 sequences. The chain couples TRBV29-1 to TRBJ2-5; no DNA is available, so the TRBD2 call from TCRdb remains unchecked. Sequencing input: blood T cells: a sorted CD56 or NKG2C T cell subset, CD4+ or CD8+ T cells, or bulk PBMC T cells (not recorded which). The source of this sequence is a man aged 18-70 years in good health. Here the CDR3 reads CSVAGLLGQETQYF.